Shown below are 9 T cell receptor beta chains from a single sample sequenced in a study of cytomegalovirus exposure and HLA in healthy donors. PCR used 60 Vbeta primers and 13 Jbeta primers. TCRdb's table, derived via immunoSEQ multiplex PCR, lists solely in-frame clones and lacks some. The sample consists of some 67,000 clones, approximately 78% of them appearing once. Sequencing was done on a sample of PBMCs. Receptors were obtained from a woman aged 25-40 years in good health and CMV-seronegative.

This chain uses TRBV7-2 with TRBJ1-1, with D unresolved. V was shortened by 4 bases and J by 3 bases, with 12 bases between the two germline ends. This CDR3 is built from 14 residues. CDR1 is SGHTA, CDR2 FQGNSA, per germline. CDR3 nucleotides: TGTGCCAGCAGCTCCGACAATGGTTACACTGAAGCTTTCTTT. Translated, it gives CASSSDNGYTEAFF.

The gene calls are TRBV11-2 and TRBJ2-5; 9 nucleotides match TRBD1. In germline, CDR1 is SGHAT, CDR2 FQNNGV. J was trimmed by 5 bases and V by 4 bases; bases with no gene match: 8. This CDR3 contains 15 residues. The CDR3 protein is CASSWNHRGQETQYF. DNA of the CDR3: TGTGCCAGCAGCTGGAACCACAGGGGGCAGGAGACCCAGTACTTC.

This clone was picked up a small number of times. V gene TRBV5-4 combines with J gene TRBJ1-6, with D uncertain. CDR3 size: 15 residues. Germline CDR1 SGHNT, CDR2 YYREEE (reference sequence). The ends were cut back, 1 base at V and 10 bases at J, with 15 bases in the middle. In DNA, the CDR3 is TGTGCCAGCAGCTTGATGCCCTATGAGGGCTCACCCCTCCACTTT. Protein product: CASSLMPYEGSPLHF.

The chain joins TRBV27 to TRBJ2-1; possible D gene TRBD2, 6 bases. Per germline, CDR1 MNHEY and CDR2 SMNVEV (reference sequence). Trimming took off 4 bases at V and 7 bases at J, with 11 bases between the two ends. The CDR3 runs to 13 residues. In DNA, the CDR3 is TGTGCCAGCAGTTGGACTATTGGGAATGAGCAGTTCTTC. Translation gives CASSWTIGNEQFF.

The CDR3 DNA sequence: TGCAGCGCCGGGGGGGTGAGCACAGATACGCAGTATTTT. This translates into CSAGGVSTDTQYF. This chain links TRBV29-1 with TRBJ2-3, with TRBD2 matching 8 bases. This CDR3 has 13 amino acids. The V gene end was trimmed by 7 bases and the J gene end by 0 bases; junction bases not matched to a gene: 3. Germline V gene lookup returns CDR1 SQVTM and CDR2 ANQGSEA.

This clone showed up just a few times. V is TRBV7-8 and J is TRBJ2-3; D perhaps matches TRBD2 (7 bases). The CDR3 has 16 residues. Germline loops: CDR1 SGHVS, CDR2 FQNEAQ. V dropped 1 base and J dropped 5 bases, with 16 bases sitting between them. This chain's CDR3 is CASSLVRGGAIDTQYF. CDR3 DNA sequence: TGTGCCAGCAGCTTAGTAAGAGGGGGGGCAATAGATACGCAGTATTTT. Drawing the rest from reference TRBV7-8 and TRBJ2-3, the complete variable domain is GAGVSQSPRYKVAKRGQDVALRCDPISGHVSLFWYQQALGQGPEFLTYFQNEAQLDKSGLPSDRFFAERPEGSVSTLKIQRTQQEDSAVYLCASSLVRGGAIDTQYFGPGTRLTVL.

This clone was observed a few times. The chain employs TRBV4-3 and TRBJ1-2; TRBD1 matches 7 bases. This CDR3 comprises 14 residues. CDR1 is LGHNA, CDR2 YSLEER, per germline. V shed 3 bases and J 7 bases; nucleotides not matched to a gene: 8. CDR3 loop: CASSHTRTGTGYTF. In nucleotides, the CDR3 is TGCGCCAGCAGCCATACCCGGACAGGTACTGGCTACACCTTC.

CDR3 in amino acids: CASSVATGTYTQYF. DNA for the CDR3: TGTGCCAGCAGCGTAGCTACAGGGACGTATACGCAGTATTTT. The chain carries TRBV9 and TRBJ2-3, with D perhaps TRBD1 (6 bases). Looked up from germline, CDR1 is SGDLS and CDR2 is YYNGEE. This CDR3 comprises 14 residues. Trimming removed 0 bases from V and 7 bases from J, with 12 bases in between.

This clone was detected only once. The chain employs TRBV27 and TRBJ1-1; 7 bases line up with TRBD1. The length of the CDR3 is 12 residues. Per germline, CDR1 MNHEY and CDR2 SMNVEV (reference sequence). V shed 8 bases and J 5 bases; nucleotides not matched to a gene: 5. The CDR3 reads CASGLQGTEAFF. The CDR3 coding sequence is TGTGCCAGCGGATTACAGGGGACTGAAGCTTTCTTT.